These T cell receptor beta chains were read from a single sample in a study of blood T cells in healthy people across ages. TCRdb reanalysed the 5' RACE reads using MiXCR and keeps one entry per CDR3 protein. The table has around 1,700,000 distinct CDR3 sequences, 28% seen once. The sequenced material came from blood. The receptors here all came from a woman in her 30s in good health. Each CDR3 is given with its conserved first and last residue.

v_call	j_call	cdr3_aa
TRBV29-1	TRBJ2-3	CSVEVRDTQYF
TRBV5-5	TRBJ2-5	CASAWSGEQETQYF
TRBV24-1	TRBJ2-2	CATQGPNTGELFF
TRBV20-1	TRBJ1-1	CSACRTGNTEAFF
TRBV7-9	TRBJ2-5	CASSLGTNRREETQYF
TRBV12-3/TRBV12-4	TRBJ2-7	CASAGETYEQYF
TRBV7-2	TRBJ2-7	CASTLGTLDEQYF
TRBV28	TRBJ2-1	CASSLRQGAGNEQFF
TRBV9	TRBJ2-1	CASSVSSELYNEQFF
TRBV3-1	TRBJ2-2	CASSPLQGNTGELFF
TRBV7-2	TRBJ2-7	CASSAFGEQYF
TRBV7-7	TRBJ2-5	CASSLGGDREETQYF
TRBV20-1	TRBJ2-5	CSGLIKETQYF
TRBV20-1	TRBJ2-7	CSARGKLIEWGRREQYF
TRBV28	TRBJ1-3	CASGVPGRGDTIYF
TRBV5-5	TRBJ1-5	CASSFGIDNQPQHF
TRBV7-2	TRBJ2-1	CASSLALVYNEQFF
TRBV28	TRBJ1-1	CASQWRGFGTEAFF
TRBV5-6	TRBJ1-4	CASSLLGFPNEKLFF
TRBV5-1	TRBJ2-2	CASSLEGVDTGELFF
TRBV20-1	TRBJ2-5	CSAFGYGVNNEQYF
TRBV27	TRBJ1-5	CASSGQGFQPRHF
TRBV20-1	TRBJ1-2	CSTRAARGANYGYTF
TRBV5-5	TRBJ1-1	CASSASFDRVAFF
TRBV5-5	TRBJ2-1	CASTKLGPSYNEQFF
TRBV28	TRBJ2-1	CASSSPGQGVCDEQFF
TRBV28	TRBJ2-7	CASSTMTSSYEQYF
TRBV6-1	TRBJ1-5	CASAGASRNQPQHF
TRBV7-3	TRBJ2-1	CASSPSAGSYNEQFF
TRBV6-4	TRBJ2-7	CASPSGLAGSYEQYF
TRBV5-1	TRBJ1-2	CASRLGGKESLDGYTF
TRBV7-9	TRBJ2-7	CASSPRGGSGNYEQYF
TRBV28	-	CASSLPPSGPSRGGEQYF
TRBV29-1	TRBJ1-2	CSAQGLYGYTF
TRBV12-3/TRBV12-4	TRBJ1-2	CASSLRQGADDGYTF
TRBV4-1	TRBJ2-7	CASSQDDRAYEQYF
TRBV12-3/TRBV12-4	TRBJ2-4	CASSFVSLAKNIQYF
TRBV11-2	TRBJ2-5	CASSLRGGSGETQYF
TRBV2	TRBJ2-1	CASSEGKSYNEQFF
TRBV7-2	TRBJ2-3	CASSSEGTWGPDTQYF
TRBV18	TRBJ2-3	CASSPPGGLAADTQYF